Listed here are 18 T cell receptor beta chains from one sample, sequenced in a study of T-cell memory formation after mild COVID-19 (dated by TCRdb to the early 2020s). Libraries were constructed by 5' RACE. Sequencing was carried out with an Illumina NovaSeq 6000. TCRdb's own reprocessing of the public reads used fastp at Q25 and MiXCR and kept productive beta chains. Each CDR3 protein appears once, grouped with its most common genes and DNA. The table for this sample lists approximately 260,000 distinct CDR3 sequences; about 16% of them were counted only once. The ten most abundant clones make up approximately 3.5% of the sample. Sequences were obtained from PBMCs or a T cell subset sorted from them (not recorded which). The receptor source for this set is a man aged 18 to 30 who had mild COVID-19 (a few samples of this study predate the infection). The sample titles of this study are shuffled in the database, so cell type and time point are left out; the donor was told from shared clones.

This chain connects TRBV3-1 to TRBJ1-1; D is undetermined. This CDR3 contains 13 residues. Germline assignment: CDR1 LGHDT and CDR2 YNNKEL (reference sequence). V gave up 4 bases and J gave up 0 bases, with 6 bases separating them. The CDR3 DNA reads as TGTGCCAGCAGCCTCTACCTGAACACTGAAGCTTTCTTT. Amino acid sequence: CASSLYLNTEAFF.

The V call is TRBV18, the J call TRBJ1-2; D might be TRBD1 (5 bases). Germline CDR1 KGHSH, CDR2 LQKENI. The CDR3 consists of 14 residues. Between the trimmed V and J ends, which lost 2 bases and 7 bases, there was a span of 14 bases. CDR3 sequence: CASSPSAGESGYTF. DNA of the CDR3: TGTGCCAGCTCACCATCTGCGGGGGAGAGTGGCTACACCTTC.

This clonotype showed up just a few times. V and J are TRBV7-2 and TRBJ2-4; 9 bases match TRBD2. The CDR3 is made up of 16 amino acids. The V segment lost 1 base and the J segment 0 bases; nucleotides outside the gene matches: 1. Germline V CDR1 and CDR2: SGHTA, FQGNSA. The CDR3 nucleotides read TGTGCCAGCAGCTTAGAAGCGGGGGGAGCCAAAAACATTCAGTACTTC. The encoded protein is CASSLEAGGAKNIQYF.

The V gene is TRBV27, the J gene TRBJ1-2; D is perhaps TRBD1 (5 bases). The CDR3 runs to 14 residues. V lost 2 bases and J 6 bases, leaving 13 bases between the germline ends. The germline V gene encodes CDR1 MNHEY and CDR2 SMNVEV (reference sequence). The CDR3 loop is CASSLREGFNGYTF. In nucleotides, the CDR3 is TGTGCCAGCAGTTTAAGGGAGGGGTTCAATGGCTACACCTTC.

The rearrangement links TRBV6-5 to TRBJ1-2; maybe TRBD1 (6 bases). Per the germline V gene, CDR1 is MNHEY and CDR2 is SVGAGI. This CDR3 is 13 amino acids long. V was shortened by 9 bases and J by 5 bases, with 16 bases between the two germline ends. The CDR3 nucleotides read TGTGCCAGTGCGGGGGGGCGCGGGTATGGCTACACCTTC. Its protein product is CASAGGRGYGYTF.

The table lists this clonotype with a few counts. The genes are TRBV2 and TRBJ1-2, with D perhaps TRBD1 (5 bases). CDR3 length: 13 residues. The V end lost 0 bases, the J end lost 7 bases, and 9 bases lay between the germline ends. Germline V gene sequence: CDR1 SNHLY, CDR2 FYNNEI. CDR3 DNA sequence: TGTGCCAGCAGTGAAGCAGGGGTTAGTGGCTACACCTTC. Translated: CASSEAGVSGYTF.

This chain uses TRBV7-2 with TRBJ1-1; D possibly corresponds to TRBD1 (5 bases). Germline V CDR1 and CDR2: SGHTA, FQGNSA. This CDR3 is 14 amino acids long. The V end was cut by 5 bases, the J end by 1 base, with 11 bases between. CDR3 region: CASSHPGGNTEAFF. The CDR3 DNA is TGTGCCAGCAGCCATCCGGGGGGGAACACTGAAGCTTTCTTT.

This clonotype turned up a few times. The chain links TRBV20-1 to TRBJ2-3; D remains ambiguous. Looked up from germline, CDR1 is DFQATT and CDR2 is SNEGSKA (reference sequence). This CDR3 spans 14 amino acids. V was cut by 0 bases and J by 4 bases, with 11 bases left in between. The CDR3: CSARDRSRADTQYF. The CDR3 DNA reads TGCAGTGCTAGAGATAGGTCCCGTGCAGATACGCAGTATTTT.

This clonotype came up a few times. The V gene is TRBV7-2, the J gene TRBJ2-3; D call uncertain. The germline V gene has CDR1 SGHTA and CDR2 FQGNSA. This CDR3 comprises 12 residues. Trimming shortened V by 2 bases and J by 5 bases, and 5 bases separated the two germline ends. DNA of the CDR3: TGTGCCAGCAGCTTACTCCTAGATACGCAGTATTTT. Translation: CASSLLLDTQYF.

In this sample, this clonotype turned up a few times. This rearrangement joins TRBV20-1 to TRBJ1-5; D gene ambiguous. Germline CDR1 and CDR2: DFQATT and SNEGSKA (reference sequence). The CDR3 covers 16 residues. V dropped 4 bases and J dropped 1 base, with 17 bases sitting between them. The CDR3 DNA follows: TGCAGTGCTACCTCGTACTCAGGCAGGAGCAATCAGCCCCAGCATTTT. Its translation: CSATSYSGRSNQPQHF.

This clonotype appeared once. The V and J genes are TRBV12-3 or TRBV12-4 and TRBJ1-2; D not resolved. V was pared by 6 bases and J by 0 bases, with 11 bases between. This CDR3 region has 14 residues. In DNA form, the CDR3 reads TGTGCCAGCAGGCTAGGGCTGACTAACTATGGCTACACCTTC. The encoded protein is CASRLGLTNYGYTF.

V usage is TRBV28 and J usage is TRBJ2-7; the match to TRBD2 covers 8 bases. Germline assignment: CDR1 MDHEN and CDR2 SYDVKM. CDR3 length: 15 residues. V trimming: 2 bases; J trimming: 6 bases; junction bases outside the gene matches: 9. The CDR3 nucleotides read TGTGCCAGCAGTTTAGACGGGACTAGTCGGATCGAGCAGTACGTC. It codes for CASSLDGTSRIEQYV.

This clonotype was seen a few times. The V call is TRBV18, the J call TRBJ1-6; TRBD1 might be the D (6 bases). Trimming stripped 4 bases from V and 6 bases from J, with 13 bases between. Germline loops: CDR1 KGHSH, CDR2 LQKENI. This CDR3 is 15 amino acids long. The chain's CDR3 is CASSLRGGFNSPLHF. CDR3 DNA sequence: TGTGCCAGCTCACTCCGAGGGGGTTTTAATTCACCCCTCCACTTT.

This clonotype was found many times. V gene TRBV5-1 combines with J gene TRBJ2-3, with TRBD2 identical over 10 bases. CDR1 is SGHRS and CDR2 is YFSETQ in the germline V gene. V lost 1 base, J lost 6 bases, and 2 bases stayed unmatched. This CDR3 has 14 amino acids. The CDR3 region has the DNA TGCGCCAGCAGCTTGACTAGCGGGGATGATACGCAGTATTTT. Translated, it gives CASSLTSGDDTQYF.

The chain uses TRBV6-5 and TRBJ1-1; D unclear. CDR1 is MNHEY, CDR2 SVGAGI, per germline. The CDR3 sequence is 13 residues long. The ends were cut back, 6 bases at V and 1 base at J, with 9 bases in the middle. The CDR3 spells CASSQTRNTEAFF. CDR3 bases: TGTGCCAGCAGCCAGACACGGAACACTGAAGCTTTCTTT.

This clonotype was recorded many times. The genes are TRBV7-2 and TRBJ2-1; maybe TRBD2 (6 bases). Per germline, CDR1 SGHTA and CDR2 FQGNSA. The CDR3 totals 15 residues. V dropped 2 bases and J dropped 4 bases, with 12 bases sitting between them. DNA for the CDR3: TGTGCCAGCAGCTTAAACGCGGGGTCATACAATGAGCAGTTCTTC. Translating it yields CASSLNAGSYNEQFF.

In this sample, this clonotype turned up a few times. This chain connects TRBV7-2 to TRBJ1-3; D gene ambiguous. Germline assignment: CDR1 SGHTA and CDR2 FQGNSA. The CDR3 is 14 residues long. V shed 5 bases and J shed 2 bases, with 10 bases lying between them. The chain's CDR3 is CASSAHEAGNTIYF. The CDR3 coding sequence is TGTGCCAGCAGCGCTCACGAGGCTGGAAACACCATATATTTT.

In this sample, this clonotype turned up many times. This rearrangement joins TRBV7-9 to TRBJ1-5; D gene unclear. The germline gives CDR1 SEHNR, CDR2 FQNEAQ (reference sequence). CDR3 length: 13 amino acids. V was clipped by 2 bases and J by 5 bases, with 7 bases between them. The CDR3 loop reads CASSLRRDQPQHF. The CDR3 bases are TGTGCCAGCAGCTTACGCCGGGATCAGCCCCAGCATTTT.